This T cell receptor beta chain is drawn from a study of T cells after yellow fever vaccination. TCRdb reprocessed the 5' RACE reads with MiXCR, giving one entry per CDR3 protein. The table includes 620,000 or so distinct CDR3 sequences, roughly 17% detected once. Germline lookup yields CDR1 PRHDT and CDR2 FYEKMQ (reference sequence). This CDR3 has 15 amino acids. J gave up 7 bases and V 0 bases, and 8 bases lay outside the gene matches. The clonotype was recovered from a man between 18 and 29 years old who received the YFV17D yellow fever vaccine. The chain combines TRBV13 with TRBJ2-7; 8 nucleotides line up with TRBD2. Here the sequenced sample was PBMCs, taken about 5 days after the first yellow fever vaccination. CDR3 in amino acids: CASSLGAGAAGEQYF. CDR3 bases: TGTGCCAGCAGCTTAGGAGCGGGGGCGGCCGGGGAGCAGTACTTC. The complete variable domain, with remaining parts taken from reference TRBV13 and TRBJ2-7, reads AAGVIQSPRHLIKEKRETATLKCYPIPRHDTVYWYQQGPGQDPQFLISFYEKMQSDKGSIPDRFSAQQFSDYHSELNMSSLELGDSALYFCASSLGAGAAGEQYFGPGTRLTVT.